Included here is one T cell receptor beta chain sequence, with context. Its antigen is unidentified. In the same sample, other DNA sequences code for this CDR3. The protocol was immunoSEQ multiplex PCR, while the TCRdb copy is restricted to in-frame clones and leaves out a portion. Altogether more than 60,000 clones are present, 90% being singletons, with the ten largest covering approximately 1.3%. CDR3 length: 13 residues. Trimming shortened V by 6 bases and J by 2 bases, and 10 bases separated the two germline ends. The germline gives CDR1 MNHNS, CDR2 SASEGT. The data are from a study of graft-versus-host responses after intestinal transplantation. Looking at the study overall: Anti-thymocyte globulin induction preceded 2 to 4 years of tacrolimus and steroid maintenance in all recipients.

Study-level points and caveats: Clonal ratios of graft-versus-host to host-versus-graft in allografts were high for patients exhibiting graft-donor T cell macrochimerism. Peak GvH clone levels in circulation were associated with early post-transplant HvG declines.

The receptor was isolated from a human donor who received an intestinal transplant. V and J are TRBV6-1 and TRBJ1-1; D gene ambiguous. The sample was unstimulated CD8+ T cells sorted from spleen or lymph node cells, taken before intestinal transplant. This chain's CDR3 is CASREVINTEAFF. The CDR3 bases are TGTGCCAGCAGGGAGGTCATTAACACTGAAGCTTTCTTT.